One sample yielded the 16 T cell receptor beta chains listed below, sequenced in a study of T cell responses to AZD1222 COVID-19 vaccine. Assay: immunoSEQ multiplex PCR; the TCRdb copy retains only in-frame clones and omits some. The sample shows under 200,000 clones, 91% of them seen only once. Sequenced here: peripheral blood, sampled on day 0 of AZD1222 vaccination. These receptors all stem from an adult in good health.

This clone was detected once. This chain joins TRBV5-1 and TRBJ2-1, with D maybe TRBD1 (6 bases). Per the germline V gene, CDR1 is SGHRS and CDR2 is YFSETQ. The CDR3 is 13 residues long. Trimming took off 0 bases at V and 7 bases at J, with 8 bases between the two ends. The CDR3 loop reads CASSLAGQNEQFF. For the CDR3, the DNA is TGCGCCAGCAGCTTGGCGGGACAAAATGAGCAGTTCTTC.

Notes on this clone: Within the sample, other DNA sequences also encode this same CDR3. The chain recombines TRBV19 with TRBJ1-3, with 7 bases matching TRBD1. In germline, CDR1 is LNHDA, CDR2 SQIVND (reference sequence). The CDR3 loop spans 14 amino acids. J was trimmed by 1 base and V by 7 bases; bases with no gene match: 4. The CDR3 sequence: CASTVTGSGNTIYF. CDR3 bases: TGTGCCAGTACCGTGACAGGGTCTGGAAACACCATATATTTT.

V gene TRBV28 combines with J gene TRBJ1-5; 9 bases align to TRBD1. Germline V gene data show CDR1 as MDHEN and CDR2 as SYDVKM. CDR3 size: 18 residues. The J segment lost 1 base and the V segment lost 4 bases, leaving 11 bases of the junction unmatched. The CDR3: CASSSPRDRALSNQPQHF. The CDR3 DNA sequence: TGTGCCAGCAGTTCCCCCCGGGACAGGGCGTTGAGCAATCAGCCCCAGCATTTT.

Points on this clone: Distinct nucleotide sequences in the sample also encode this CDR3. CDR3 protein: CASSLLAGSTDTQYF. CDR3 bases: TGTGCCAGCAGCTTACTAGCGGGAAGCACAGATACGCAGTATTTT. The chain is built from TRBV6-5 and TRBJ2-3, with 10 bases matching TRBD2. This CDR3 has 15 amino acids. V was pared by 6 bases and J by 0 bases, with 3 bases of the junction left unmatched. Germline CDR1 reads MNHEY; CDR2 reads SVGAGI.

J is TRBJ1-4 and V is TRBV30, with 10 bases that match TRBD1. Germline V gene lookup returns CDR1 GTSNPN and CDR2 SVGIG (reference sequence). V gave up 3 bases and J gave up 0 bases; unmatched junction bases: 7. The CDR3 extends over 17 amino acids. This CDR3 is CAWSRDRGRATNEKLFF. DNA for the CDR3: TGTGCCTGGAGCCGGGACAGGGGTAGGGCAACTAATGAAAAACTGTTTTTT.

CDR3 sequence: CASSFSLSGRDSYNEQFF. CDR3 nucleotides: TGTGCCAGCAGCTTCAGCCTCAGCGGGAGAGACTCCTACAATGAGCAGTTCTTC. The V call is TRBV7-9, the J call TRBJ2-1; 8 nucleotides line up with TRBD2. V dropped 3 bases and J dropped 0; count of bases not matched to a gene: 10. In germline, CDR1 is SEHNR, CDR2 FQNEAQ (reference sequence). The CDR3 extends over 18 amino acids. The full variable domain, rest sourced from reference TRBV7-9 and TRBJ2-1, is DTGVSQNPRHKITKRGQNVTFRCDPISEHNRLYWYRQTLGQGPEFLTYFQNEAQLEKSRLLSDRFSAERPKGSFSTLEIQRTEQGDSAMYLCASSFSLSGRDSYNEQFFGPGTRLTVL.

The V gene is TRBV5-5, the J gene TRBJ2-7, with 7 bases fitting TRBD1. CDR3 length equals 15 residues. Germline values: CDR1 SGHKS, CDR2 YYEKEE (reference sequence). The V and J ends lost 2 bases and 2 bases, in that order; junction bases with no gene match: 7. The CDR3 here is CASSLAGTATYEQYF. CDR3 DNA sequence: TGTGCCAGCAGCTTAGCCGGGACAGCCACCTACGAGCAGTACTTC.

The chain links TRBV28 to TRBJ2-3, with D perhaps matching TRBD2 (6 bases). Per germline, CDR1 MDHEN and CDR2 SYDVKM. This CDR3 region has 14 residues. V shed 1 base and J shed 6 bases, with 11 bases lying between them. The chain's CDR3 is CASSLLPRGDTQYF. DNA for the CDR3: TGTGCCAGCAGTTTATTACCTCGGGGGGATACGCAGTATTTT.

The chain combines TRBV19 with TRBJ2-3; D is undetermined. CDR3 size: 15 residues. Per germline, CDR1 LNHDA and CDR2 SQIVND (reference sequence). V dropped 7 bases and J dropped 0 bases, with 14 bases sitting between them. The CDR3 protein is CASTPNRLSTDTQYF. CDR3 sequence (DNA): TGTGCCAGTACCCCTAACAGATTAAGCACAGATACGCAGTATTTT.

Comment on this clone: This CDR3 is also generated by other DNA sequences in the sample. The J gene is TRBJ2-7, the V gene TRBV9; the match to TRBD2 covers 9 bases. J gave up 6 bases and V 0 bases, and 4 bases lay outside the gene matches. CDR1 and CDR2 (germline): SGDLS, YYNGEE. CDR3 size: 14 residues. The CDR3, as DNA: TGTGCCAGCAGCGTAGTCCCAGCGGGAGGCGAGCAGTACTTC. Protein sequence: CASSVVPAGGEQYF. Full variable domain (missing parts from reference TRBV9 and TRBJ2-7): DSGVTQTPKHLITATGQRVTLRCSPRSGDLSVYWYQQSLDQGLQFLIQYYNGEERAKGNILERFSAQQFPDLHSELNLSSLELGDSALYFCASSVVPAGGEQYFGPGTRLTVT.

The chain uses TRBV11-3 and TRBJ2-7; no clear D. This CDR3 spans 12 amino acids. Per the germline V gene, CDR1 is SGHNT and CDR2 is YENEEA. The V end lost 5 bases, the J end lost 5 bases, and 10 bases lay between the germline ends. In DNA form, the CDR3 reads TGTGCCAGCAGCCCCGACACTCACGAGCAGTACTTC. Translated: CASSPDTHEQYF.

This chain links TRBV18 with TRBJ2-5; tentatively, D is TRBD1 (6 bases). The CDR3 totals 14 residues. CDR1 KGHSH and CDR2 LQKENI come from the germline V gene. Trimming took off 4 bases at V and 5 bases at J, with 14 bases between the two ends. The CDR3 is CASSRDRSGETQYF. In DNA form, the CDR3 reads TGTGCCAGCTCACGTGACAGGTCCGGGGAGACCCAGTACTTC.

The chain is built from TRBV29-1 and TRBJ2-1; no firm D call. Germline assignment: CDR1 SQVTM and CDR2 ANQGSEA. This CDR3 is built from 14 residues. Trimming shortened V by 8 bases and J by 0 bases, and 14 bases separated the two germline ends. The CDR3 DNA reads TGCAGCCACAAGGCGTATAGCTCCTACAATGAGCAGTTCTTC. Residues: CSHKAYSSYNEQFF.

The chain is built from TRBV5-4 and TRBJ1-2; the D is unclear. The V and J ends lost 3 bases and 1 base respectively, with 19 bases between them. This CDR3 spans 17 amino acids. Germline loops: CDR1 SGHNT, CDR2 YYREEE (reference sequence). Here the CDR3 reads CASSSGFVGRHNYGYTF. The CDR3 coding sequence is TGTGCCAGCAGCTCTGGTTTTGTAGGGAGACATAACTATGGCTACACCTTC.

This chain connects TRBV11-2 to TRBJ2-7; no clear D gene. This CDR3 region has 13 residues. The germline gives CDR1 SGHAT, CDR2 FQNNGV. With 3 bases removed from V and 1 base from J, the gap between germline ends came to 7 bases. This chain's CDR3 is CASSFGLSYEQYF. The CDR3 DNA reads TGTGCCAGCAGCTTCGGCTTATCCTACGAGCAGTACTTC.

This clone occurred once. Written as DNA, the CDR3 is TGTGCCAGCAGCCAGGGGTTGGACTATGGCTACACCTTC. This translates into CASSQGLDYGYTF. The chain uses TRBV3-1 (or the pseudogene TRBV3-2) and TRBJ1-2; no clear D. There are 13 residues in the CDR3. With 3 bases removed from V and 3 bases from J, the gap between germline ends came to 8 bases. Per germline, CDR1 LGHDT and CDR2 YNNKEL (reference sequence).